This TCR beta chain was retrieved from a study of T cell responses to AZD1222 COVID-19 vaccine (dated by TCRdb to the early 2020s). For the study in its entirety: AZD1222 recipients whose second dose came at about 4 weeks and those whose second dose came at about 12 weeks were combined into one group, since spike-specific TCR depth and breadth did not differ between the two schedules. Enrollment into the trials was organized by age into subgroups of 18-55, 56-69 and 70-plus years, and those subgroups contained approximately 150, 30 and 60 TCR-sequenced participants, respectively. TCR sequencing covered fewer than 250 trial participants: approximately 200 given two doses of AZD1222 and about 26 given two doses of MenACWY control vaccine. The investigation overall reported the following: No day 14 peak-response samples were available, so repertoires were characterized only after the peak T cell response. After two AZD1222 doses, both the breadth and the depth of spike-specific TCRs were significantly higher than at day 0 and than in MenACWY recipients. Most participants were white British and females outnumbered males, and the authors suggested that clonal diversity may have been underestimated. Reportedly, close to half of the unique spike-specific TCRs recognized epitopes lying outside the regions that are mutated in the B.1.351 and B.1.1.7 variants. The 56-69-year group was small, and its depth increase did not reach significance, likely because of low power. Only five to seven AZD1222 recipients were SARS-CoV-2 seropositive at baseline, limiting conclusions about previously exposed vaccinees. Vaccine-associated CD4 TCRs spanned the whole spike protein, with dominant responses in regions 160-218 and 743-854.

The CDR3 regions of human TCRbeta chains were analyzed by immunosequencing. As for the authors' bioinformatics: Repertoire TCRs were checked for matches against a reference library of SARS-CoV-2-specific TCRs that had been generated using the MIRA antigen-specificity platform. Breadth was defined as the fraction of unique TCRs that were SARS-CoV-2-associated. Depth was defined as the fraction of total T cells that were SARS-CoV-2-associated. Using the MIRA data, every spike-specific TCR was mapped to the spike region that the TCR reacted to and assigned to either a CD4 or a CD8 class. Log10-transformed breadth and depth values were compared by one-way ANOVA with Sidak's multiple comparisons tests. TCRdb retrieved this table from immuneACCESS and kept in-frame rearrangements only. Not all clones are present; in checked studies, unresolved V genes account for under half, and no reason is known for the remainder. The DNA was the basis for D and trimming; V, J and clone size are from that table. This sample holds 100,000 to 150,000 clones; around 87% were observed only once. About 9.4% of the sample lies in the top ten.

A remark on this clone: The antigen it binds to is not known. Within one base of it there is no much larger clone, and no base qualities were kept.

What the time point label conveys for this sample: baseline before first vaccination. Vaccinee samples came from UK trials COV001 and COV002, including a single-blind randomized controlled phase 2/3 trial of AZD1222 (ChAdOx1 nCoV-19) in healthy adults. For TCRbeta chain sequencing, PBMC samples were collected from trial participants at day 0 and at day 28 after the second dose. The receptor was derived from an adult in good health. The source material was peripheral blood, sampled on day 0 of AZD1222 vaccination.

The nucleotide sequence reads TGTGCCAGCAGCTTAAACAATCAGCCCCAGCATTTT. Its protein is CASSLNNQPQHF. Recombination connected TRBV7-2 to TRBJ1-5; the D gene lacks a confident call. From a lookup of the germline V gene, CDR1 and CDR2 are SGHTA and FQGNSA. The CDR3, cysteine through phenylalanine, is 12 amino acids long. The sequence is cut down to CDR3 DNA, 36 bases in frame from base 1. The germline ends are 2 bases apart after V is trimmed by 2 bases and J by 3 bases.